This T cell receptor (beta chain) was captured by sequencing in a study of blood T cell repertoires in COVID-19. Study background: Samples taken during acute and convalescent COVID-19 were collected in the United States, Italy and Spain. PBMCs, B-cell-depleted T cells, or T cells provided the cDNA or gDNA that made up the material.

Germline CDR1 and CDR2: SGHNT and YENEEA. V was pared by 3 bases and J by 7 bases, with 10 bases of the junction left unmatched. The CDR3 contains 17 residues. In the original analysis: Estimation of nucleated cell counts was performed using reference gene primer amplification. Profiling relied on immunoSEQ multiplex PCR, and the TCRdb table lists in-frame clones only, not all of them. That table gives V, J and clone size, and the DNA gave D and trimming. The sample holds 150,000 to 200,000 clones, over 65% seen once. The sequenced sample consisted of peripheral blood. This TCR derives from a woman of 80 years or more with acute or convalescent COVID-19. The V call is TRBV11-3, the J call TRBJ2-1; 12 bases are a match to TRBD2. The CDR3 DNA reads as TGTGCCAGCAGCTTCGGCCCAGGACTAGCGGGATGGAATGAGCAGTTCTTC. Translated: CASSFGPGLAGWNEQFF. Full variable domain (missing parts from reference TRBV11-3 and TRBJ2-1): EAGVVQSPRYKIIEKKQPVAFWCNPISGHNTLYWYLQNLGQGPELLIRYENEEAVDDSQLPKDRFSAERLKGVDSTLKIQPAELGDSAVYLCASSFGPGLAGWNEQFFGPGTRLTVL.